These 20 T cell receptor beta chains share one sample of origin, sequenced in a study of T cells in Graves' hyperthyroidism and ophthalmopathy. RNA transcripts gave rise to amplified TCR beta CDR3 regions. First-round RT-PCR targeting the TCR CDR3 was performed with the HTBI primer set. Each CDR3 protein is one row after TCRdb ran MiXCR on the multiplex PCR reads. The table has 350,000 to 450,000 distinct CDR3 sequences, about 15% seen once. Specimen: blood. These receptors were collected from a woman in her thirties with Graves' hyperthyroidism that later progressed to Graves' ophthalmopathy.

This clonotype was picked up many times. The chain employs TRBV20-1 and TRBJ2-7; a weak D match, TRBD2 (5 bases). The V and J ends lost 6 bases and 0 bases respectively, with 12 bases between them. Germline CDR1 and CDR2: DFQATT and SNEGSKA (reference sequence). The CDR3 consists of 13 residues. The CDR3 protein is CSAFGRDSYEQYF. The DNA of the CDR3 is TGCAGTGCCTTTGGACGGGACTCCTACGAGCAGTACTTC.

The V and J genes are TRBV6-2 or TRBV6-3 and TRBJ2-7; 10 bases map to TRBD2. CDR1 is MNHEY and CDR2 is SVGEGT in the germline V gene. CDR3 length equals 14 residues. J lost 2 bases, V lost 7 bases, and 5 bases had no gene match. The CDR3 here is CASTQAGGTYEQYF. CDR3 in DNA: TGTGCCAGCACCCAAGCGGGAGGGACCTACGAGCAGTACTTC.

This clonotype occurred many times. The chain has TRBV2 and TRBJ1-4; no reliable D call. The CDR3 runs to 11 residues. Between the trimmed V and J ends, which lost 4 bases and 7 bases, there was a span of 4 bases. CDR1 SNHLY and CDR2 FYNNEI come from the germline V gene. The DNA of the CDR3 is TGTGCCAGCAGTGTGGGTGAAAAACTGTTTTTT. Translated, it gives CASSVGEKLFF.

In this sample, this clonotype turned up many times. The rearrangement uses TRBV10-3 and TRBJ2-7; tentative D call: TRBD1 (6 bases). This CDR3 is built from 14 residues. Between the trimmed V and J ends, which lost 0 bases and 5 bases, there was a span of 11 bases. Germline V gene data show CDR1 as ENHRY and CDR2 as SYGVKD. The CDR3 DNA follows: TGTGCCATCAGTGAGTCGACAGGTGTCAACGAGCAGTACTTC. The encoded protein is CAISESTGVNEQYF.

The CDR3 protein is CSARPGTFITYEQYF. The CDR3 region has the DNA TGCAGTGCACGTCCCGGGACTTTTATAACGTACGAGCAGTACTTC. This rearrangement joins TRBV20-1 to TRBJ2-7; D might be TRBD2 (6 bases). The CDR3 consists of 15 residues. The V end lost 6 bases, the J end lost 4 bases, and 22 bases lay between the germline ends. CDR1 is DFQATT, CDR2 SNEGSKA, per germline (reference sequence).

V is TRBV6-5 and J is TRBJ1-2, with TRBD1 as a possible D gene (6 bases). This CDR3 spans 16 amino acids. V dropped 5 bases and J dropped 0 bases, with 16 bases sitting between them. Germline V gives CDR1 MNHEY, CDR2 SVGAGI. CDR3 amino acids: CASSNNPGVSNYGYTF. The CDR3 nucleotides are TGTGCCAGCAGTAACAATCCAGGGGTGTCTAACTATGGCTACACCTTC.

This clonotype occurred many times. The chain recombines TRBV11-2 with TRBJ2-5; D is ambiguous. The CDR3 has 15 residues. V lost 5 bases and J 1 base, leaving 14 bases between the germline ends. CDR1 is SGHAT and CDR2 is FQNNGV in the germline V gene. CDR3 region: CASSPRKGSQETQYF. The CDR3 region has the DNA TGTGCCAGCAGCCCAAGAAAAGGAAGCCAAGAGACCCAGTACTTC.

This clonotype was seen at least ten times. CDR3 protein: CASSPSVVYEQYF. The DNA for the CDR3 is TGTGCCAGCAGTCCATCGGTGGTGTACGAGCAGTACTTC. The rearrangement uses TRBV27 and TRBJ2-7; D unclear. Trimming removed 5 bases at V and 4 bases at J, with 12 bases between. CDR3 length: 13 residues. Per the germline V gene, CDR1 is MNHEY and CDR2 is SMNVEV (reference sequence).

The table lists this clonotype with many counts. This chain joins TRBV30 and TRBJ2-1, with TRBD1 matching over 7 bases. The CDR3 spans 13 residues. J was trimmed by 8 bases and V by 4 bases; bases with no gene match: 8. Germline V CDR1 and CDR2: GTSNPN, SVGIG (reference sequence). The CDR3 loop is CAWTGMQGDEQFF. CDR3 DNA sequence: TGTGCCTGGACCGGCATGCAGGGGGATGAGCAGTTCTTC.

This clonotype was found a few times. This chain links TRBV10-3 with TRBJ1-6; D is possibly TRBD1 (6 bases). The V and J ends lost 6 bases and 4 bases respectively, with 13 bases between them. CDR3 length equals 15 residues. The V gene's germline CDR1 is ENHRY and CDR2 SYGVKD. The CDR3 sequence is CAIRDGQSYNSPLHF. The CDR3 nucleotides read TGTGCCATCAGGGATGGACAGTCATATAATTCACCCCTCCACTTT.

This clonotype was seen a few times. One end of the junction does not line up with germline, which may come from a read error. The chain is built from TRBV7-8 and TRBJ2-5; D might be TRBD2 (5 bases). The CDR3 is 14 residues long. Germline V gene data show CDR1 as SGHVS and CDR2 as FQNEAQ. The CDR3 sequence: CASSLGRVQETRYF. The DNA of the CDR3 is TGTGCCAGCAGCTTAGGGCGGGTTCAAGAGACCCGGTACTTC.

The chain joins TRBV6-2 or TRBV6-3 to TRBJ2-5; D gene uncertain. This CDR3 contains 18 residues. The V end was cut by 4 bases, the J end by 1 base, with 22 bases between. CDR1 and CDR2 (germline): MNHEY, SVGEGT. The CDR3 loop is CASSWPSSAQPLQETQYF. CDR3 coding DNA: TGTGCCAGCAGTTGGCCCTCCTCGGCCCAGCCCCTCCAAGAGACCCAGTACTTC.

This clonotype was observed a single time. The rearrangement uses TRBV29-1 and TRBJ2-3, with TRBD1 identical over 9 bases. This CDR3 comprises 14 residues. Germline V gives CDR1 SQVTM, CDR2 ANQGSEA. V lost 2 bases to trimming and J lost 1 base; unmatched junction nucleotides: 1. CDR3 sequence reads: CSVERQGGTDTQYF. In DNA, the CDR3 is TGCAGCGTTGAAAGACAGGGGGGCACAGATACGCAGTATTTT.

V and J are TRBV7-9 and TRBJ1-1; 8 nucleotides agree with TRBD1. Trimming removed 0 bases from V and 0 bases from J; junction bases left unmatched: 6. The germline gives CDR1 SEHNR, CDR2 FQNEAQ (reference sequence). The CDR3 has 17 amino acids. CDR3 nucleotide sequence: TGTGCCAGCAGCTTAGCGGGGAGACAGGGGCTGAACACTGAAGCTTTCTTT. Protein: CASSLAGRQGLNTEAFF.

At least ten counts were recorded for this clonotype. The rearrangement links TRBV28 to TRBJ1-2; D gene ambiguous. This CDR3 comprises 16 residues. Germline V gene lookup returns CDR1 MDHEN and CDR2 SYDVKM. The germline V and J ends were trimmed by 7 bases and 0 bases, with 18 bases remaining between them. CDR3 amino acids: CASNSPGAPSNYGYTF. The CDR3 region has the DNA TGTGCCAGCAATTCCCCGGGCGCGCCGTCTAACTATGGCTACACCTTC.

This clonotype was found many times. This chain joins TRBV2 and TRBJ2-7; perhaps TRBD2 as D (6 bases). V was clipped by 3 bases and J by 2 bases, with 14 bases between them. CDR1 and CDR2 from the germline V gene are SNHLY and FYNNEI. CDR3 length equals 15 residues. The CDR3 DNA sequence: TGTGCCAGCAGTGATTTTGGGCGGGGAGCCTACGAGCAGTACTTC. It encodes CASSDFGRGAYEQYF. Together with reference TRBV2 and TRBJ2-7, the CDR3 gives the full variable domain: EPEVTQTPSHQVTQMGQEVILRCVPISNHLYFYWYRQILGQKVEFLVSFYNNEISEKSEIFDDQFSVERPDGSNFTLKIRSTKLEDSAMYFCASSDFGRGAYEQYFGPGTRLTVT.

The genes are TRBV12-5 and TRBJ2-7, with 7 bases that match TRBD2. Germline CDR1 reads LGHNT; CDR2 reads FRNRAP. Unmatched junction bases numbered 6, after V lost 8 bases and J lost 2 bases. The CDR3 contains 13 residues. The DNA of the CDR3 is TGTGCTAGTCTGCTAGCGGTTGCCTACGAGCAGTACTTC. This sequence encodes CASLLAVAYEQYF.

This clonotype was counted ten times or more. The V call is TRBV27, the J call TRBJ2-2, with D maybe TRBD1 (5 bases). Between the trimmed V and J ends, which lost 2 bases and 6 bases, there was a span of 10 bases. Germline CDR1 MNHEY, CDR2 SMNVEV (reference sequence). The CDR3 covers 14 residues. CDR3 sequence: CASSLQGGPGELFF. CDR3 nucleotide sequence: TGTGCCAGCAGTTTACAGGGTGGGCCCGGGGAGCTGTTTTTT.

This clonotype was seen many times. The rearrangement joins TRBV28 to TRBJ2-7; no reliable D call. This CDR3 is 17 amino acids long. Trimming shortened V by 2 bases and J by 1 base, and 18 bases separated the two germline ends. The germline gives CDR1 MDHEN, CDR2 SYDVKM. The CDR3 is CASSLPPGRTLSYEQYF. Written as DNA, the CDR3 is TGTGCCAGCAGTTTACCCCCGGGTAGGACCTTATCCTACGAGCAGTACTTC.

This clonotype was detected many times. The rearrangement uses TRBV29-1 and TRBJ2-5; 7 bases are shared with TRBD2. The germline gives CDR1 SQVTM, CDR2 ANQGSEA. The trim removed 4 bases at V and 1 base at J, leaving 6 bases unmatched. CDR3 size: 14 residues. CDR3 nucleotide sequence: TGCAGCGTTGTTCGCGGGAGTGCCCAAGAGACCCAGTACTTC. As protein: CSVVRGSAQETQYF. The full variable domain, completed using reference TRBV29-1 and TRBJ2-5, is SAVISQKPSRDICQRGTSLTIQCQVDSQVTMMFWYRQQPGQSLTLIATANQGSEATYESGFVIDKFPISRPNLTFSTLTVSNMSPEDSSIYLCSVVRGSAQETQYFGPGTRLLVL.